This T cell receptor beta chain was observed in a study of T cell responses to AZD1222 COVID-19 vaccine. Study-level results: After the peak T cell response, and only then, were repertoires sampled. With dominance at 160-218 and 743-854, vaccine-associated CD4 TCRs spanned spike.

Using immunoSEQ multiplex PCR, the repertoire was profiled, and TCRdb retains in-frame clones only, with some absent. The sample consists of about 150,000 clones, 90% to 95% of them appearing once. Losses at the gene ends were 10 bases for V and 5 bases for J; bases not matched to a gene: 10. Germline assignment: CDR1 MGHDK and CDR2 SYGVNS. This CDR3 region has 13 residues. A note on this clone: Its antigen is currently unknown.

The material sequenced was peripheral blood, taken on day 0 of AZD1222 vaccination. The source is an adult in good health. The chain employs TRBV25-1 and TRBJ1-1; TRBD1 matches at 7 bases. The CDR3 loop reads CATRHRGGTEAFF. The CDR3 DNA reads as TGTGCCACCCGGCACAGGGGAGGAACTGAAGCTTTCTTT.